The 2 T cell receptor beta chains below come from one sample, sequenced in a study of early T cells in non-severe SARS-CoV-2 infection. A single record per CDR3 protein comes from TCRdb applying MiXCR to the 5' RACE reads. The sample contains 60,000 to 70,000 distinct CDR3 sequences, around 4.9% of which appear only once. Sequencing was performed on whole blood. These receptors were collected from an adult who was a healthcare worker with PCR-confirmed SARS-CoV-2 infection or an uninfected control (not recorded which).

This clonotype turned up a few times. This chain uses TRBV7-6 with TRBJ2-1, with D perhaps matching TRBD2 (7 bases). The V and J ends lost 5 bases and 4 bases respectively, with 12 bases between them. This CDR3 is 14 amino acids long. Germline values: CDR1 SGHVS, CDR2 FNYEAQ. For the CDR3, the DNA is TGTGCCAGCAGCGTTAGGGGGGGATACAATGAGCAGTTCTTC. Translating gives CASSVRGGYNEQFF.

This clonotype was detected a few times. The chain combines TRBV20-1 with TRBJ2-2, with D possibly being TRBD2 (5 bases). Germline V gene sequence: CDR1 DFQATT, CDR2 SNEGSKA (reference sequence). The CDR3 has 12 residues. Trimming took 6 bases from V and 7 from J, leaving 12 bases between them. The CDR3 is CSASVGDGELFF. As DNA, the CDR3 is TGCAGTGCCTCTGTCGGGGACGGGGAGCTGTTTTTT.